These 9 T cell receptor beta chains came from one sample sequenced in a study of T-cell memory formation after mild COVID-19. Using its own MiXCR run on the 5' RACE reads, TCRdb lists one record per CDR3 protein. The table includes a few hundred thousand distinct CDR3 sequences, 15% to 20% detected once. The sequencing sample was made of PBMCs or a T cell subset sorted from them (not recorded which). These TCRs come from a man between 18 and 29 years old who had mild COVID-19 (a few samples of this study predate the infection). Cell type and time point are not known.

This chain joins TRBV5-1 and TRBJ2-1; TRBD1 or TRBD2 may be the D gene (7 bases each). Germline CDR1 is SGHRS and CDR2 is YFSETQ. The CDR3 loop spans 15 amino acids. V shed 7 bases and J shed 5 bases, with 19 bases lying between them. DNA of the CDR3: TGCGCCAGCGGAGGGGAGGGGGCGCCCCACAATGAGCAGTTCTTC. Translation: CASGGEGAPHNEQFF.

The V and J genes are TRBV5-1 and TRBJ1-4, with 7 nucleotides matching TRBD1. V was pared by 4 bases and J by 5 bases, with 8 bases of the junction left unmatched. The CDR3 consists of 15 residues. Germline values: CDR1 SGHRS, CDR2 YFSETQ. This CDR3 is CASSAGDRRNEKLFF. Here the CDR3 DNA reads TGCGCCAGCAGCGCGGGGGACAGACGAAATGAAAAACTGTTTTTT.

This clonotype was seen repeatedly, ten times or more. The chain recombines TRBV10-1 with TRBJ2-2; possible D gene TRBD2, 5 bases. In germline, CDR1 is WNHNN, CDR2 SYGVQD (reference sequence). The germline V and J ends were trimmed by 3 bases and 3 bases, with 5 bases remaining between them. The CDR3 covers 13 residues. The CDR3: CASSDGDTGELFF. DNA of the CDR3: TGCGCCAGCAGTGACGGGGACACCGGGGAGCTGTTTTTT.

The chain carries TRBV6-2 or TRBV6-3 and TRBJ1-1; 8 nucleotides match TRBD1. Trimming took 8 bases from V and 5 from J; bases not matched to a gene: 4. CDR3 length: 12 amino acids. CDR1 and CDR2 from the germline V gene are MNHEY and SVGEGT. The CDR3 sequence is CASEDRGTEAFF. CDR3 bases: TGTGCCAGCGAAGACAGGGGAACTGAAGCTTTCTTT.

This sequence joins TRBV7-2 and TRBJ1-1; 7 positions agree with TRBD1. The CDR3 sequence is 15 residues long. With 3 bases clipped from V and 1 base from J, the junction kept 5 bases outside the gene matches. From germline, CDR1 is SGHTA and CDR2 FQGNSA. The CDR3 spells CASSFTGTANTEAFF. The CDR3, as DNA: TGTGCCAGCAGCTTCACCGGGACAGCGAACACTGAAGCTTTCTTT.

V gene TRBV25-1 combines with J gene TRBJ1-1; 7 bases are a match to TRBD1. CDR3 length equals 13 residues. J was trimmed by 10 bases and V by 2 bases; bases with no gene match: 7. Germline values: CDR1 MGHDK, CDR2 SYGVNS. The CDR3: CASSEADRPLAFF. CDR3 DNA sequence: TGTGCCAGCAGTGAAGCGGACAGGCCGTTAGCTTTCTTT.

The rearrangement uses TRBV6-1 and TRBJ2-7; 11 bases fit TRBD1. Germline V gene sequence: CDR1 MNHNS, CDR2 SASEGT. Losses at the gene ends were 4 bases for V and 7 bases for J; bases not matched to a gene: 6. The CDR3 runs 14 residues. The CDR3 sequence: CASSVDRGLWEQYV. CDR3 in DNA: TGTGCCAGCAGTGTGGACAGGGGGCTGTGGGAGCAGTACGTC.

This clonotype came up a few times. This chain uses TRBV11-3 with TRBJ2-2, with D tentatively TRBD1 (6 bases). Germline CDR1 SGHNT, CDR2 YENEEA. The CDR3 sequence is 13 residues long. Deletions cut 5 bases from V and 3 bases from J, with 7 bases between. CDR3 bases: TGTGCCAGCAGCGGGGGCGACACCGGGGAGCTGTTTTTT. It is translated as CASSGGDTGELFF. The complete variable domain, with remaining parts taken from reference TRBV11-3 and TRBJ2-2, reads EAGVVQSPRYKIIEKKQPVAFWCNPISGHNTLYWYLQNLGQGPELLIRYENEEAVDDSQLPKDRFSAERLKGVDSTLKIQPAELGDSAVYLCASSGGDTGELFFGEGSRLTVL.

This clonotype has just a few counts. The J gene is TRBJ1-1, the V gene TRBV19, with D hard to call. Trimming stripped 5 bases from V and 4 bases from J, with 14 bases between. The CDR3 contains 14 residues. Per the germline V gene, CDR1 is LNHDA and CDR2 is SQIVND (reference sequence). CDR3 amino acids: CASSPRAGPTEAFF. The CDR3 nucleotides are TGTGCCAGTAGTCCCCGTGCGGGTCCCACTGAAGCTTTCTTT. The whole variable domain, remainder taken from reference TRBV19 and TRBJ1-1, is DGGITQSPKYLFRKEGQNVTLSCEQNLNHDAMYWYRQDPGQGLRLIYYSQIVNDFQKGDIAEGYSVSREKKESFPLTVTSAQKNPTAFYLCASSPRAGPTEAFFGQGTRLTVV.